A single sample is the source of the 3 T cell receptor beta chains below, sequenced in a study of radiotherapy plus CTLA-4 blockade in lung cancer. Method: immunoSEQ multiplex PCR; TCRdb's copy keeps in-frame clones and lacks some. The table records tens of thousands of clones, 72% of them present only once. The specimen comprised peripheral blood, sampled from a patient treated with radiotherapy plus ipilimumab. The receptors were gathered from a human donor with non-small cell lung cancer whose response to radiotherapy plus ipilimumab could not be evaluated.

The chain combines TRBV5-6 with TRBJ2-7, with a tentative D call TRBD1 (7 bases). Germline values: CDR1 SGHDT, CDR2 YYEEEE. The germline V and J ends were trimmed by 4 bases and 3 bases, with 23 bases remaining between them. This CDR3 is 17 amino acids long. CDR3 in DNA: TGTGCCAGCAGCCCGCTTTATGGCGGGGACAGCTTCTACGAGCAGTACTTC. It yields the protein CASSPLYGGDSFYEQYF.

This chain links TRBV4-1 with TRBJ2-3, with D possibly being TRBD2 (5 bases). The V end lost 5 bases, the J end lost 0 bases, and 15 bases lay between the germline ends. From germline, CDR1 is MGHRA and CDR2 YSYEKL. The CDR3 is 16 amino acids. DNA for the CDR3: TGCGCCAGCAGCAGAAGGGCGGGTCCCAGCACAGATACGCAGTATTTT. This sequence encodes CASSRRAGPSTDTQYF.

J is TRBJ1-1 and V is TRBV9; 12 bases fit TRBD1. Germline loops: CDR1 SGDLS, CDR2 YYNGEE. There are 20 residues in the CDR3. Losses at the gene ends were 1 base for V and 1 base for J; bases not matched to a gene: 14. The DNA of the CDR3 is TGTGCCAGCAGCGTACATACATCCGCCGGGACAGGGGGCGGGAACACTGAAGCTTTCTTT. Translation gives CASSVHTSAGTGGGNTEAFF.